A single sample is the source of the 23 T cell receptor beta chains below, sequenced in a study of T-cell reconstitution after alpha-beta-depleted transplantation in children. Unique molecular identifiers were incorporated during preparation of the TCRbeta library. TCRdb re-called the PCR reads with MiXCR, one entry per CDR3 protein. The data show some 550,000 distinct CDR3 sequences, roughly 23% seen once. The sequenced sample was PBMCs, mostly from graft donor cells, obtained 360 days after TCRalphabeta/CD19-depleted stem cell transplant. Receptor source: a boy in the first two years of life who had a stem cell transplant for acute myeloid leukemia, so the T cells may come from the graft donor.

The V call is TRBV12-3 or TRBV12-4, the J call TRBJ1-2, with D possibly matching TRBD1 (6 bases). Between the trimmed V and J ends, which lost 5 bases and 6 bases, there was a span of 13 bases. The CDR3 contains 13 residues. The chain's CDR3 is CASSLRPGDGYTF. The CDR3 DNA sequence: TGTGCCAGCAGTCTAAGGCCAGGGGATGGCTACACCTTC.

For the CDR3, the DNA is TGTGCCAGCAGCTTATGGGCTAGCGGGGGCAACGAGCAGTACGTC. As protein: CASSLWASGGNEQYV. The chain couples TRBV11-2 to TRBJ2-7; 10 positions agree with TRBD2. V shed 2 bases, J shed 5 bases, and the junction held 6 bases outside the gene matches. CDR3 length: 15 residues. The germline gives CDR1 SGHAT, CDR2 FQNNGV.

This clonotype was recorded at least ten times. The chain has TRBV20-1 and TRBJ2-1; TRBD2 matches at 8 bases. Per germline, CDR1 DFQATT and CDR2 SNEGSKA (reference sequence). The V segment lost 3 bases and the J segment 8 bases; nucleotides outside the gene matches: 18. CDR3 length: 17 residues. The CDR3 bases are TGCAGTGCTAGGGCGGGCCTGGGACTAGTATTGGCCGATGAGCAGTTCTTC. This sequence encodes CSARAGLGLVLADEQFF.

The chain employs TRBV2 and TRBJ2-7; the D gene is possibly TRBD1 (5 bases). Per germline, CDR1 SNHLY and CDR2 FYNNEI. The CDR3 is made up of 12 amino acids. Deletions cut 2 bases from V and 12 bases from J, with 14 bases between. CDR3 protein: CASSESSPGLYV. In nucleotides, the CDR3 is TGTGCCAGCAGTGAATCGTCTCCAGGGCTGTACGTC.

This clonotype was seen a few times. The chain links TRBV5-1 to TRBJ2-5, with TRBD2 matching over 9 bases. Trimming cost V 1 base and J 3 bases; bases outside gene matches: 10. From germline, CDR1 is SGHRS and CDR2 YFSETQ. CDR3 length equals 17 residues. The CDR3 DNA reads as TGCGCCAGCAGCTTGAGGTTAGCGGGGGCCATGGAAGAGACCCAGTACTTC. Its translation is CASSLRLAGAMEETQYF. Using reference TRBV5-1 and TRBJ2-5 for the parts outside the CDR3, the full variable domain is KAGVTQTPRYLIKTRGQQVTLSCSPISGHRSVSWYQQTPGQGLQFLFEYFSETQRNKGNFPGRFSGRQFSNSRSEMNVSTLELGDSALYLCASSLRLAGAMEETQYFGPGTRLLVL.

CDR3 coding DNA: TGTGCCAGCAGTACCCCAAGCCTAGGGACTGAAGCTTTCTTT. It is translated as CASSTPSLGTEAFF. J is TRBJ1-1 and V is TRBV28; no definite D call. The CDR3 length is 14 residues. V was trimmed by 5 bases and J by 5 bases, leaving 15 bases between them. CDR1 is MDHEN and CDR2 is SYDVKM in the germline V gene.

This clonotype was observed many times. The rearrangement links TRBV27 to TRBJ2-4; either TRBD1 or TRBD2 may supply D (5 bases each). V lost 8 bases and J lost 2, with 31 bases in between. Germline V lookup: CDR1 MNHEY, CDR2 SMNVEV (reference sequence). The CDR3 has 20 amino acids. CDR3 sequence: CASPKRRVRELFGSKNIQYF. The CDR3 DNA is TGTGCCAGCCCTAAACGACGAGTCAGGGAGTTATTCGGTTCCAAAAACATTCAGTACTTC.

This chain links TRBV20-1 with TRBJ2-3; tentatively, D is TRBD1 or TRBD2 (5 bases each). V was trimmed by 2 bases and J by 3 bases, leaving 9 bases between them. The CDR3 is made up of 13 amino acids. Germline loops: CDR1 DFQATT, CDR2 SNEGSKA (reference sequence). CDR3 coding DNA: TGCAGTGCTAGAACGGGGCAGACAGATACGCAGTATTTT. It encodes CSARTGQTDTQYF.

In this sample, this clonotype turned up many times. The chain recombines TRBV20-1 with TRBJ2-3, with 9 bases that match TRBD2. Losses at the gene ends were 5 bases for V and 0 bases for J; bases not matched to a gene: 12. Germline V CDR1 and CDR2: DFQATT, SNEGSKA (reference sequence). The length of the CDR3 is 17 residues. In nucleotides, the CDR3 is TGCAGTGCTCAGGGGCTAGCGGGGCCTCCTAGCACAGATACGCAGTATTTT. Translating gives CSAQGLAGPPSTDTQYF.

The rearrangement uses TRBV20-1 and TRBJ1-1, with TRBD1 matching 7 bases. This CDR3 contains 13 residues. After removal of 5 bases from V and 1 base from J, the junction contained 4 bases not matched to a gene. CDR1 is DFQATT, CDR2 SNEGSKA, per germline (reference sequence). This CDR3 reads CSAPYRGNTEAFF. The CDR3 DNA follows: TGCAGTGCTCCATACAGGGGGAACACTGAAGCTTTCTTT.

This sequence joins TRBV5-6 and TRBJ2-7, with D possibly matching TRBD1 (6 bases). The V end lost 0 bases, the J end lost 1 base, and 11 bases lay between the germline ends. Germline V gene sequence: CDR1 SGHDT, CDR2 YYEEEE. This CDR3 region has 15 residues. Here the CDR3 reads CASSLVWGPSYEQYF. CDR3 coding DNA: TGTGCCAGCAGCTTGGTATGGGGGCCATCCTACGAGCAGTACTTC. The full variable domain, with the rest looked up from reference TRBV5-6 and TRBJ2-7, is DAGVTQSPTHLIKTRGQQVTLRCSPKSGHDTVSWYQQALGQGPQFIFQYYEEEERQRGNFPDRFSGHQFPNYSSELNVNALLLGDSALYLCASSLVWGPSYEQYFGPGTRLTVT.

The chain employs TRBV5-6 and TRBJ1-1; D unresolved. The CDR3 is 13 residues long. The germline V and J ends were trimmed by 0 bases and 7 bases, with 10 bases remaining between them. Germline V gene lookup returns CDR1 SGHDT and CDR2 YYEEEE. As DNA, the CDR3 is TGTGCCAGCAGCTTGGGTGGTAGAGATGAAGCTTTCTTT. It is translated as CASSLGGRDEAFF. The full variable domain, its missing parts supplied by reference TRBV5-6 and TRBJ1-1, is DAGVTQSPTHLIKTRGQQVTLRCSPKSGHDTVSWYQQALGQGPQFIFQYYEEEERQRGNFPDRFSGHQFPNYSSELNVNALLLGDSALYLCASSLGGRDEAFFGQGTRLTVV.

This clonotype occurred a few times. V and J are TRBV6-5 and TRBJ2-7; D is undetermined. The ends were cut back, 8 bases at V and 4 bases at J, with 6 bases in the middle. Germline assignment: CDR1 MNHEY and CDR2 SVGAGI. The CDR3 length is 10 residues. The CDR3 DNA follows: TGTGCCAGCGGGCGGTACGAGCAGTACTTC. Translated: CASGRYEQYF.

The table lists this clonotype with a few counts. This chain uses TRBV6-5 with TRBJ1-2, with 8 nucleotides matching TRBD1. The CDR3 runs to 16 residues. V was clipped by 4 bases and J by 1 base; unmatched bases: 8. The V gene's germline CDR1 is MNHEY and CDR2 SVGAGI. Here the CDR3 reads CASSLTGAPLNYGYTF. Written as DNA, the CDR3 is TGTGCCAGCAGTTTGACAGGGGCCCCACTTAACTATGGCTACACCTTC.

This clonotype was observed a few times. The chain has TRBV14 and TRBJ2-3; 7 bases align to TRBD1. Germline V gene sequence: CDR1 SGHDN, CDR2 FVKESK. CDR3 size: 17 residues. Trimming took 0 bases from V and 2 from J; bases not matched to a gene: 8. The CDR3 is CASSQEWGTVHTDTQYF. DNA of the CDR3: TGTGCCAGCAGCCAAGAGTGGGGGACAGTACACACAGATACGCAGTATTTT.

This clonotype has a handful of counts. This chain uses TRBV20-1 with TRBJ2-2; possibly TRBD1 for D (6 bases). This CDR3 is 12 amino acids long. From germline, CDR1 is DFQATT and CDR2 SNEGSKA (reference sequence). Deletions cut 6 bases from V and 9 bases from J, with 14 bases between. CDR3 nucleotide sequence: TGCAGTGCCCCCAGGGGCGCCAGGGAGCTGTTTTTT. Amino acids: CSAPRGARELFF.

This clonotype was seen only a few times. The chain employs TRBV20-1 and TRBJ2-7, with D perhaps TRBD2 (7 bases). The length of the CDR3 is 13 residues. Per germline, CDR1 DFQATT and CDR2 SNEGSKA (reference sequence). CDR3 loop: CSASGWGGYKQYV. The DNA for the CDR3 is TGCAGTGCTAGTGGCTGGGGGGGCTACAAGCAGTACGTC.

The chain recombines TRBV6-1 with TRBJ1-1; 8 bases align to TRBD1. Germline CDR1 reads MNHNS; CDR2 reads SASEGT. The CDR3 length is 14 residues. V trimming: 6 bases; J trimming: 0 bases; junction bases outside the gene matches: 3. CDR3 residues: CASSRGPMNTEAFF. CDR3 bases: TGTGCCAGCAGCAGGGGGCCGATGAACACTGAAGCTTTCTTT.

The chain recombines TRBV7-2 with TRBJ2-1; 8 bases are a match to TRBD1. Germline CDR1 and CDR2: SGHTA and FQGNSA. V was clipped by 0 bases and J by 2 bases; unmatched bases: 6. This CDR3 region has 17 residues. CDR3 sequence reads: CASSLAGTGPTYNEQFF. As DNA, the CDR3 is TGTGCCAGCAGCTTAGCCGGGACAGGCCCTACCTACAATGAGCAGTTCTTC.

This clonotype was observed a single time. The gene calls are TRBV7-8 and TRBJ2-3; TRBD2 aligns across 12 bases. The junction had 16 bases not matched to a gene; V was cut back by 3 bases and J by 9 bases. This CDR3 has 18 amino acids. Germline CDR1 is SGHVS and CDR2 is FQNEAQ. The CDR3: CASSLARLAGGPDGTQYF. CDR3 nucleotides: TGTGCCAGCAGCTTGGCTCGGCTAGCGGGGGGGCCCGATGGCACGCAGTATTTT.

The V call is TRBV6-2 or TRBV6-3, the J call TRBJ2-7, with D possibly matching TRBD1 (5 bases). The CDR3 loop spans 13 amino acids. Between the trimmed V and J ends, which lost 6 bases and 3 bases, there was a span of 12 bases. Germline CDR1 is MNHEY and CDR2 is SVGEGT. DNA for the CDR3: TGTGCCAGCAGACAGGTTGACAGCTACGAGCAGTACGTC. Residues: CASRQVDSYEQYV.

This clonotype was picked up many times. V and J are TRBV20-1 and TRBJ1-2; D is undetermined. Per the germline V gene, CDR1 is DFQATT and CDR2 is SNEGSKA (reference sequence). This CDR3 spans 12 amino acids. With 0 bases removed from V and 4 bases from J, the gap between germline ends came to 6 bases. CDR3 bases: TGCAGTGCTAGAGATCGGCCCTATGGCTACACCTTC. This codes for CSARDRPYGYTF.

This clonotype was seen only a few times. The gene calls are TRBV7-6 and TRBJ2-1, with a tentative D call TRBD1 (6 bases). The V gene lost 5 bases and the J gene lost 2 bases, with 19 bases spanning the gap. Germline V gives CDR1 SGHVS, CDR2 FNYEAQ. The CDR3 runs 17 residues. The CDR3 DNA sequence: TGTGCCAGCAGCCGATCAGGTTTGGGGGCCCCCTACAATGAGCAGTTCTTC. Protein sequence: CASSRSGLGAPYNEQFF.